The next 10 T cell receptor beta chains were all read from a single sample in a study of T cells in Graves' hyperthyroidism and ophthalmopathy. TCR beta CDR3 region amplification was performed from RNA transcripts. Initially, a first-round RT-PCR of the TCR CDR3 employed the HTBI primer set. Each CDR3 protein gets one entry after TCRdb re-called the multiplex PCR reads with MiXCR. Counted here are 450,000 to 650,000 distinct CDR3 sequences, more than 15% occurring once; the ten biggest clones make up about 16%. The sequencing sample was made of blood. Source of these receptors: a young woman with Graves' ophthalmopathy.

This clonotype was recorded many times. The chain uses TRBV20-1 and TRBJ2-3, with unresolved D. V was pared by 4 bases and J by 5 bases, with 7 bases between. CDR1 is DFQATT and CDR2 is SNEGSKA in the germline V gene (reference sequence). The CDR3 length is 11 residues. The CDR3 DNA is TGCAGTGCTACTAGGGTAGATACGCAGTATTTT. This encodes CSATRVDTQYF.

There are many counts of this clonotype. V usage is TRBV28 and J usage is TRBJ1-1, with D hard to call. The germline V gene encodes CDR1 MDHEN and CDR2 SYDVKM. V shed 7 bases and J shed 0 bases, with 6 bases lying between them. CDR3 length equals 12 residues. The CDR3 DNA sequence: TGTGCCAGCAACAGCTTGAACACTGAAGCTTTCTTT. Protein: CASNSLNTEAFF.

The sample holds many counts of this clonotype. CDR3 in DNA: TGCGCCAGCAGCTCGGACAGGGACTATGGCTACACCTTC. This codes for CASSSDRDYGYTF. The V call is TRBV5-1, the J call TRBJ1-2; TRBD1 aligns across 8 bases. CDR1 and CDR2 from the germline V gene are SGHRS and YFSETQ. The J segment lost 3 bases and the V segment lost 3 bases, leaving 1 base of the junction unmatched. There are 13 residues in the CDR3.

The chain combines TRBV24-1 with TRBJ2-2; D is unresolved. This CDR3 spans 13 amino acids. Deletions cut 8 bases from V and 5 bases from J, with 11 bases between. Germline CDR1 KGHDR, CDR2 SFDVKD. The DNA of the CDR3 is TGTGCCACCACCAATGCCGGGACCGGGGAGCTGTTTTTT. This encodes CATTNAGTGELFF.

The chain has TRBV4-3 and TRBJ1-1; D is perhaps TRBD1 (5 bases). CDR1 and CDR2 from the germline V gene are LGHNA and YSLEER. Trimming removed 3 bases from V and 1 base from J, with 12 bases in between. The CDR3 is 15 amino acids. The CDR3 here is CASSQDPGTNTEAFF. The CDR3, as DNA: TGCGCCAGCAGCCAGGACCCAGGGACGAACACTGAAGCTTTCTTT.

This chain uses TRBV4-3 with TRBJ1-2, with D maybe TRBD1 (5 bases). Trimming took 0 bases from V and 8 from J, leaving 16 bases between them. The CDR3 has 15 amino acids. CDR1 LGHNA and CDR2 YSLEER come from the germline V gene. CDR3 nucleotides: TGCGCCAGCAGCCAAGATAGCGGGACTTTGGGGGGCTACACCTTC. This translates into CASSQDSGTLGGYTF.

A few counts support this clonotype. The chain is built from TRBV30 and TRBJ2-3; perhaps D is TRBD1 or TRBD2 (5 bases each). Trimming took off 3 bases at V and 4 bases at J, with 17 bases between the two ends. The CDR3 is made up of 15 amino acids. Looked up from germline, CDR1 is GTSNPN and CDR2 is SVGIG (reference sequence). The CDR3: CAWSPMGVWADTQYF. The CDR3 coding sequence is TGTGCCTGGAGCCCCATGGGGGTTTGGGCAGATACGCAGTATTTT.

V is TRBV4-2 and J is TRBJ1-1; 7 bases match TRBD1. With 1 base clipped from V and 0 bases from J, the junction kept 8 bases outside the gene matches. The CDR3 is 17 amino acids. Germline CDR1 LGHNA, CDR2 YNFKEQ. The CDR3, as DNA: TGTGCCAGCAGCCAAGGTCAGGGGGTAATGTTGAACACTGAAGCTTTCTTT. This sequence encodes CASSQGQGVMLNTEAFF.

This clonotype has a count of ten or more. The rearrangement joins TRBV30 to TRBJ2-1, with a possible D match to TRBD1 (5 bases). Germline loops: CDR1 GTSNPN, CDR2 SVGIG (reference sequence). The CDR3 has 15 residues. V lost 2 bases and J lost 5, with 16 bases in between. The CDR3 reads CAWSFGQGMNNEQFF. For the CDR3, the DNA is TGTGCCTGGAGTTTCGGCCAGGGAATGAACAATGAGCAGTTCTTC.

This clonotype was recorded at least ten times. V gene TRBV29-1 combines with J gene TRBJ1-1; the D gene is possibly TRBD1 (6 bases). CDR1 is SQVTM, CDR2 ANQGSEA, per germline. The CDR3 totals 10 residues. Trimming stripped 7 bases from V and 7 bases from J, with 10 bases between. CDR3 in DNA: TGCAGCGCCGAACAGGGTGAAGCTTTCTTT. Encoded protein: CSAEQGEAFF.